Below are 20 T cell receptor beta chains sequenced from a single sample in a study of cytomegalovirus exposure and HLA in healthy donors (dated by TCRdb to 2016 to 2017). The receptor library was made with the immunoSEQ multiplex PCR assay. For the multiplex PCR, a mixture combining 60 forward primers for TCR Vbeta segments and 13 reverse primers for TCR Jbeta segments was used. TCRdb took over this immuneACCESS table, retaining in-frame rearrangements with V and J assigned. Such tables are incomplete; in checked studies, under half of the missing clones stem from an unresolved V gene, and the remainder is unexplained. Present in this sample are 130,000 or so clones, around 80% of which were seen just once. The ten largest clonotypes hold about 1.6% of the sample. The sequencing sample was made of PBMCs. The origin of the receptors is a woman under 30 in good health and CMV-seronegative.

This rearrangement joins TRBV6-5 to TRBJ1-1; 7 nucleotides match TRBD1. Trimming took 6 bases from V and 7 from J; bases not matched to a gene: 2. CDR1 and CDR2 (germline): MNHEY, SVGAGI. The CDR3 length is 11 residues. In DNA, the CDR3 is TGTGCCAGCAGCCAGGGGGGTGAAGCTTTCTTT. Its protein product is CASSQGGEAFF.

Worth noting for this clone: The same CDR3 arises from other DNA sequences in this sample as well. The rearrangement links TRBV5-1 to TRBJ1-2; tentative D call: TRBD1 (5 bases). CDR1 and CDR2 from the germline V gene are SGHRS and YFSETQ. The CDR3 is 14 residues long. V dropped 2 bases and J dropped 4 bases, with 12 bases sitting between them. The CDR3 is CASSLGQGGYGYTF. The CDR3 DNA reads TGCGCCAGCAGCTTAGGGCAGGGTGGCTATGGCTACACCTTC.

The chain's CDR3 is CASSPGTSWYNEQFF. Here the CDR3 DNA reads TGTGCCAGCAGCCCCGGGACTAGTTGGTACAATGAGCAGTTCTTC. V usage is TRBV7-9 and J usage is TRBJ2-1; 8 bases map to TRBD2. V was clipped by 5 bases and J by 4 bases; unmatched bases: 7. The CDR3 contains 15 residues. Germline CDR1 SEHNR, CDR2 FQNEAQ (reference sequence). The full variable domain, rest sourced from reference TRBV7-9 and TRBJ2-1, is DTGVSQNPRHKITKRGQNVTFRCDPISEHNRLYWYRQTLGQGPEFLTYFQNEAQLEKSRLLSDRFSAERPKGSFSTLEIQRTEQGDSAMYLCASSPGTSWYNEQFFGPGTRLTVL.

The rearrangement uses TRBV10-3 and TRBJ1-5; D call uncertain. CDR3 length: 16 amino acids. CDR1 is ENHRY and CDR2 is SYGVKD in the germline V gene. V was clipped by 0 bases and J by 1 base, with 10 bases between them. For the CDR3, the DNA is TGTGCCATCAGTGAGTCCGGGTTTTTAAGCAATCAGCCCCAGCATTTT. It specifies CAISESGFLSNQPQHF.

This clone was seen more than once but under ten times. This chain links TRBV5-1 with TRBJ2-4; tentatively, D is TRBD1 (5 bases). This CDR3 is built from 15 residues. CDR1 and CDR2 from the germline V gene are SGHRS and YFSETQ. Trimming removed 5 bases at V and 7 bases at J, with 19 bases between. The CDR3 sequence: CASSSRAGKGNIQYF. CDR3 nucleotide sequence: TGCGCCAGCAGTTCACGGGCAGGGAAGGGGAACATTCAGTACTTC. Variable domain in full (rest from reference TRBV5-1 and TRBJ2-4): KAGVTQTPRYLIKTRGQQVTLSCSPISGHRSVSWYQQTPGQGLQFLFEYFSETQRNKGNFPGRFSGRQFSNSRSEMNVSTLELGDSALYLCASSSRAGKGNIQYFGAGTRLSVL.

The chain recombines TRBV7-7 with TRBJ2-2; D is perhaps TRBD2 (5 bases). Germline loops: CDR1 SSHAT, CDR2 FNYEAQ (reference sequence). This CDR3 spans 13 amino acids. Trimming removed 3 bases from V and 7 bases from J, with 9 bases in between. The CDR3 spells CASSFARDGELFF. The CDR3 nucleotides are TGTGCCAGCAGCTTTGCGAGGGACGGGGAGCTGTTTTTT.

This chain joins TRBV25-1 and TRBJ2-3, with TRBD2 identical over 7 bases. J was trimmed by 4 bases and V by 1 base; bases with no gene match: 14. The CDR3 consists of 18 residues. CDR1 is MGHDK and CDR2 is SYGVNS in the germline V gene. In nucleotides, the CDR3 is TGTGCCAGCAGTGAATCCCCCGGGGGGAGGGCCGGGGCAGATACGCAGTATTTT. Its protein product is CASSESPGGRAGADTQYF.

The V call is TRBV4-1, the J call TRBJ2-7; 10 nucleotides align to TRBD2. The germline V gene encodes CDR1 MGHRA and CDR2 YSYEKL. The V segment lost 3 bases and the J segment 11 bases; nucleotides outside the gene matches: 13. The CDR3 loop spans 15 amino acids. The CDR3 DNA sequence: TGCGCCAGCAGCCAGGAAGCGGGACTAGCGCGCAATAAGTACTTC. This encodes CASSQEAGLARNKYF.

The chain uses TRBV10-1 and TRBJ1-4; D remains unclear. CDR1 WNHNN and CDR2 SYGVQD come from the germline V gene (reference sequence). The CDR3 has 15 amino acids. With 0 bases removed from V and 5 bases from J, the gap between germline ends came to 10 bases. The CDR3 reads CASSESGGENEKLFF. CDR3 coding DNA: TGCGCCAGCAGTGAGTCCGGCGGGGAAAATGAAAAACTGTTTTTT.

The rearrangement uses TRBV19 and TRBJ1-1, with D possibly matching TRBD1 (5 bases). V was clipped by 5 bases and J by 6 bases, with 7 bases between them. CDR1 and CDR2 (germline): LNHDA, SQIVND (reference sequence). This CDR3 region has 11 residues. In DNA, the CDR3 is TGTGCCAGTAGTGGGGCAGCTGAAGCTTTCTTT. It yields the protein CASSGAAEAFF.

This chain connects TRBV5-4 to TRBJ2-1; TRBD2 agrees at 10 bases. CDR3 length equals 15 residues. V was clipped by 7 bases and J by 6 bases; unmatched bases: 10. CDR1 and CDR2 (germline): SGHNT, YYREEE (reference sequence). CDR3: CASVAAGGSGNEQFF. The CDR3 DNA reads TGTGCCAGCGTGGCAGCGGGAGGGTCCGGCAATGAGCAGTTCTTC. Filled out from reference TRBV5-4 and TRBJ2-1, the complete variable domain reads ETGVTQSPTHLIKTRGQQVTLRCSSQSGHNTVSWYQQALGQGPQFIFQYYREEENGRGNFPPRFSGLQFPNYSSELNVNALELDDSALYLCASVAAGGSGNEQFFGPGTRLTVL.

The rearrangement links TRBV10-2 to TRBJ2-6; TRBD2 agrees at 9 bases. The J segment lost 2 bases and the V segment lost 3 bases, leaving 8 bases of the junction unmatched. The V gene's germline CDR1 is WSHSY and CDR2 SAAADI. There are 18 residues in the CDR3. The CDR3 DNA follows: TGCGCCAGCAGTGAACCGGGACTAGCTCTCGCTGGGGCCAACGTCCTGACTTTC. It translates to CASSEPGLALAGANVLTF.

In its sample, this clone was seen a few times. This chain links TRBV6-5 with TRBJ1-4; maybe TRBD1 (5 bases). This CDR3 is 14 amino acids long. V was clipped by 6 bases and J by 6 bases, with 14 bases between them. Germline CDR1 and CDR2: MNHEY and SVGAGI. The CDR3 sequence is CASREPGRHEKLFF. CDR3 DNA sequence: TGTGCCAGCAGGGAGCCAGGGAGGCATGAAAAACTGTTTTTT.

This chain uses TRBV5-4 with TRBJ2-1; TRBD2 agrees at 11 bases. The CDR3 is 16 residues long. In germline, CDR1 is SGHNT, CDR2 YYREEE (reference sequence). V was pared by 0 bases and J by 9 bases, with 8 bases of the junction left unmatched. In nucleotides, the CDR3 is TGTGCCAGCAGCTTGGAGGCTAGCGGGAGGCAAGGTGAGCAGTTCTTC. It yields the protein CASSLEASGRQGEQFF.

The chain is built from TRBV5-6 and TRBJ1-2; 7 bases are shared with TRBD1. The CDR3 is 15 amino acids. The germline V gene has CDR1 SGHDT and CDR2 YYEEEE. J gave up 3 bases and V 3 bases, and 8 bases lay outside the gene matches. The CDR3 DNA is TGTGCCAGCAGCTGGCGGGACAGTTGGGACTATGGCTACACCTTC. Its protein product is CASSWRDSWDYGYTF.

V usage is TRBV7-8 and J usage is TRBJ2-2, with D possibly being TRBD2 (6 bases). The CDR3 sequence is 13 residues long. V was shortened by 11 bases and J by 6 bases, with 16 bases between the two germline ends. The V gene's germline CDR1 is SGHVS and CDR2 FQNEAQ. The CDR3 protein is CAAGQLAPGELFF. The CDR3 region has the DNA TGTGCCGCGGGGCAGTTGGCGCCCGGGGAGCTGTTTTTT. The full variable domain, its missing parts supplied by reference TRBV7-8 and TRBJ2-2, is GAGVSQSPRYKVAKRGQDVALRCDPISGHVSLFWYQQALGQGPEFLTYFQNEAQLDKSGLPSDRFFAERPEGSVSTLKIQRTQQEDSAVYLCAAGQLAPGELFFGEGSRLTVL.

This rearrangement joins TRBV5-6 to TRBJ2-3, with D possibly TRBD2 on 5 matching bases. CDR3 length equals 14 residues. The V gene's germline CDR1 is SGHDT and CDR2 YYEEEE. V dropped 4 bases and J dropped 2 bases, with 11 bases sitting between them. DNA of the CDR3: TGTGCCAGCAGCGTTGGACTTGCCACAGATACGCAGTATTTT. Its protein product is CASSVGLATDTQYF.

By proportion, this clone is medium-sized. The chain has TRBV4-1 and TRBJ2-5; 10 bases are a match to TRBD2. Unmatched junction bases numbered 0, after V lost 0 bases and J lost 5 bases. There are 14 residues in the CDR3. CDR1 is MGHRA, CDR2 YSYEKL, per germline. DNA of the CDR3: TGCGCCAGCAGCCAAGAGGGACTAGCGGAGACCCAGTACTTC. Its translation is CASSQEGLAETQYF.

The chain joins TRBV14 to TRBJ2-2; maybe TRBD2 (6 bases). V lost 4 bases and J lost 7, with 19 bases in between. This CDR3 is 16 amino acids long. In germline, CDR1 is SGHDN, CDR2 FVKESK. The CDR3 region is CASSRGTPRGGGELFF. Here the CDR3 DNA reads TGTGCCAGCAGCCGCGGGACTCCCCGAGGAGGCGGGGAGCTGTTTTTT.

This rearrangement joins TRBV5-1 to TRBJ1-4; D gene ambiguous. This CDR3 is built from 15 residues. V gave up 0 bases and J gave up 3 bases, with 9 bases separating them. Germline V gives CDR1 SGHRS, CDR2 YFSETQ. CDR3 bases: TGCGCCAGCAGCTTGGTGGCAGGTTCTAATGAAAAACTGTTTTTT. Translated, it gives CASSLVAGSNEKLFF. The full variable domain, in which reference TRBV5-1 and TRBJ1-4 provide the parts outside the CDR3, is KAGVTQTPRYLIKTRGQQVTLSCSPISGHRSVSWYQQTPGQGLQFLFEYFSETQRNKGNFPGRFSGRQFSNSRSEMNVSTLELGDSALYLCASSLVAGSNEKLFFGSGTQLSVL.